This T cell receptor (beta chain) was identified in a study of blood T cell repertoires in COVID-19. Overall study context: PBMCs, B-cell-depleted T cells, or T cells were the source of the cDNA or gDNA that made up the material.

The CDR3 is 15 residues long. V gave up 0 bases and J gave up 0 bases, with 10 bases separating them. Germline CDR1 reads SGHKS; CDR2 reads YYEKEE (reference sequence). The assay was immunoSEQ multiplex PCR, and TCRdb's table has in-frame clones only and misses some. This sample yields a few hundred thousand clones, of which approximately 92% are seen a single time; around 2.5% belongs to the top ten. The sample consisted of peripheral blood. This chain links TRBV5-5 with TRBJ2-7; D possibly corresponds to TRBD2 (6 bases). The source of this sequence is a person aged 18-29 years with COVID-19, enrolled during active disease. The CDR3 DNA is TGTGCCAGCAGCTTGGAACCGGGAGTCTCCTACGAGCAGTACTTC. As protein: CASSLEPGVSYEQYF.